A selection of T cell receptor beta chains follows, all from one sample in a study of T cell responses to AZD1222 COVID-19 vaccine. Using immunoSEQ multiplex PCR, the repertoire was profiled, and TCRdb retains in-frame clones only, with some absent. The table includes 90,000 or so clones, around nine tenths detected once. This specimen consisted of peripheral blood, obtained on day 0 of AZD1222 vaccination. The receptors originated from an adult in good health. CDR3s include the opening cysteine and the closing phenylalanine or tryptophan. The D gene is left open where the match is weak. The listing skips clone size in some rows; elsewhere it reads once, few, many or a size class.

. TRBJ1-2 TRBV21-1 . TGTGCCAGCAGCAAAGCGGTCGGTGGCTACACCTTC CASSKAVGGYTF
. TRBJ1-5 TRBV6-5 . TGTGCCAGCAGTTCCTTTTGGGATAGCAATCAGCCCCAGCATTTT CASSSFWDSNQPQHF
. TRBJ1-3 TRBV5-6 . TGTGCCAGCAGCCAAGAATGGGACGTCTCTGGAAACACCATATATTTT CASSQEWDVSGNTIYF
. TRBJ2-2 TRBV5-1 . TGCGCCAGCAGCTTTCGGGGGCGGGACACCGGGGAGCTGTTTTTT CASSFRGRDTGELFF
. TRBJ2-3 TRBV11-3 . TGTGCCAGCAGCTTAGGACAAGATACGCAGTATTTT CASSLGQDTQYF
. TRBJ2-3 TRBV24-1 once TGTGCCACCAGTGATTTGCCGCCGAGAGGGGATACGCAGTATTTT CATSDLPPRGDTQYF
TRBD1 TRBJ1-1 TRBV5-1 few TGCGCCAGCAGCTTACAGGGGACGAACACTGAAGCTTTCTTT CASSLQGTNTEAFF
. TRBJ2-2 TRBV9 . TGTGCCAGCAGCGTAGCTACAGGGTTGTTCACCGGGGAGCTGTTTTTT CASSVATGLFTGELFF
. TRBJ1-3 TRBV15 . TGTGCCACCAGCAGAGTTGGCAGTCCCTCTGGAAACACCATATATTTT CATSRVGSPSGNTIYF
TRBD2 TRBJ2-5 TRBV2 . TGTGCCAGCAGGCTGGAGGGAGGGGAGACCCAGTACTTC CASRLEGGETQYF
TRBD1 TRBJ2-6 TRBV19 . TGTGCCAGTACCGAAACCAGGGGGTCAGGGGCCAACGTCCTGACTTTC CASTETRGSGANVLTF
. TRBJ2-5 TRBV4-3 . TGCGCCAGCAGCCAAGATAATAGGGGGAGTGTAAAGACCCAGTACTTC CASSQDNRGSVKTQYF
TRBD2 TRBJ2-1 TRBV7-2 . TGTGCCAGCAGCTTTGTAGCCAGCGGGAGTGGTAATGAGCAGTTCTTC CASSFVASGSGNEQFF
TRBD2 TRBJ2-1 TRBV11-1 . TGTGCCAGCAGCTTAGCACTAGCGGGGGGGTTCTACAATGAGCAGTTCTTC CASSLALAGGFYNEQFF
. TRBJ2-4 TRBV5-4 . TGTGCCAGCAGCTCGAGAACCGGGGGGCCATTAGCCAAAAACATTCAGTACTTC CASSSRTGGPLAKNIQYF